The source of this TCR beta chain is a study of Graves' ophthalmopathy and Graves' hyperthyroidism. Amplifying from RNA transcripts, the study obtained TCR beta CDR3 regions. The authors performed first-round RT-PCR with HTBI primers and then a second-round multiplex PCR. TCRdb reprocessed the multiplex PCR reads with MiXCR, giving one entry per CDR3 protein. Of about 240,000 distinct CDR3 sequences listed, around 42% are singletons. The ends were cut back, 3 bases at V and 1 base at J, with 7 bases in the middle. Looked up from germline, CDR1 is SGHTA and CDR2 is FQGNSA. This CDR3 is built from 14 residues. Among the exclusions were patients with other autoimmune diseases, uncontrolled infections, pregnancy or lactation. Clinicians made diagnoses from clinical symptoms, serum thyroxine, TRAb, thyroid ultrasound and orbital computed tomography. Study observations and caveats: Most expanded thyroid clonotypes above 0.001 frequency also appeared in blood.

Only a few counts were recorded for this clonotype. Its antigen is currently unknown. This chain joins TRBV7-2 and TRBJ2-1; maybe TRBD2 (6 bases). The origin of this receptor is an adult man with Graves' ophthalmopathy. The sequenced sample was peripheral blood. CDR3 protein: CASSLGGSYNEQFF. DNA for the CDR3: TGTGCCAGCAGCTTGGGGGGTTCCTACAATGAGCAGTTCTTC.